This TCR beta chain was recorded in a study of blood T cell dynamics during melanoma immunotherapy. Study context: Patients with metastatic melanoma got pembrolizumab or nivolumab-ipilimumab as first-line care.

Findings and limits, study-wide: PBMC repertoires of eventual disease-control patients split at W3 into clonality or diversity gains.

The table came from immunoSEQ multiplex PCR; TCRdb's copy has only in-frame clones and leaves some out. The sample has 11,000 or so clones, approximately 89% seen once; the top ten hold approximately 25%. With 4 bases removed from V and 2 bases from J, the gap between germline ends came to 6 bases. CDR3 length: 12 amino acids. In germline, CDR1 is MNHEY, CDR2 SVGAGI. A remark on this clone: Its antigen is as yet unknown.

Time point noted: week 3, after first cycle of checkpoint inhibitor. Disease control meant complete response, partial response or stable disease at 12 weeks. Patients had no prior systemic cancer treatment, immunosuppressants or other active cancers. The chain couples TRBV6-5 to TRBJ2-7; tentatively, D is TRBD1 (5 bases). The sequenced sample was blood, obtained from a patient treated with checkpoint blockade. This TCR was sampled from a human donor with melanoma. DNA of the CDR3: TGTGCCAGCAGTTGGGGCCCCTACGAGCAGTACTTC. This encodes CASSWGPYEQYF.